A selection of T cell receptor beta chains follows, all from one sample in a study of graft-versus-host responses after intestinal transplantation. Produced via immunoSEQ multiplex PCR; TCRdb's table is partial and in-frame only. This repertoire shows around 100,000 clones, around nine tenths found once; its top ten account for approximately 0.22%. Their cognate antigens are unknown. The material was unstimulated CD4+ T cells sorted from spleen or lymph node cells, obtained before transplant. The receptor source for this set is a human donor who was the organ donor for an intestinal transplant. Each CDR3 is given with its conserved first and last residue. The order of the fields is CDR3 protein, D gene, clone size, V gene. The D gene is left open where the match is weak. A clone size is listed for some rows: how often the clone was seen (once, few, many), or a class if it is expanded.

CDR3: CASSFGLAGVVDTQYF
D: TRBD2
size: .
V: TRBV7-9

CDR3: CASSLGRAGGDYGYTF
D: TRBD1
size: .
V: TRBV5-1

CDR3: CASSRGGASKNIQYF
D: .
size: few
V: TRBV5-6

CDR3: CASSLGGLYEQYF
D: .
size: few
V: TRBV11-2

CDR3: CASSIEIRTAGSYEQYF
D: .
size: .
V: TRBV19

CDR3: CASSLALEYGYTF
D: .
size: .
V: TRBV5-4

CDR3: CASSFLRVGNTEAFF
D: .
size: once
V: TRBV7-9

CDR3: CASSQEGREASYEQYF
D: .
size: .
V: TRBV7-9

CDR3: CASSMGPVGELFF
D: .
size: few
V: TRBV19

CDR3: CASSFHRRASGRAGEQYF
D: TRBD2
size: once
V: TRBV28

CDR3: CASSYLASYEQYF
D: .
size: .
V: TRBV6-5

CDR3: CASSVAWGRAIDTQYF
D: TRBD2
size: .
V: TRBV9

CDR3: CASSFGGDTDTQYF
D: TRBD2
size: .
V: TRBV5-4

CDR3: CASSLAAHEQYF
D: .
size: .
V: TRBV7-2

CDR3: CASSVDRDTEAFF
D: .
size: few
V: TRBV9

CDR3: CASSPNRDMNTEAFF
D: .
size: once
V: TRBV18